This T cell receptor beta chain originates from a study of T cell repertoires in cytomegalovirus infection. On the study more broadly: It can be stated that public TCR beta signatures indicated CMV infection as well as a matching HLA type. Whole-study results and caveats: CMV-specific TCR beta clonotypes restricted by HLA-C dominated the ex vivo response.

In TCRdb, the reads were re-called with MiXCR into one record per CDR3 protein. The repertoire has 740,000 or so distinct CDR3 sequences, less than 40% of them found once; the top ten carry roughly 2.8%. This clonotype was counted ten times or more. Its antigen is unidentified. CDR3 size: 18 residues. V was trimmed by 3 bases and J by 2 bases, leaving 17 bases between them. The rearrangement uses TRBV12-3 or TRBV12-4 and TRBJ1-6, with TRBD1 as a possible D gene (6 bases). Specimen: PBMCs. The clonotype originates from a human donor in good health (CMV status not recorded). Some clones in this sample may be carry-over from other donors' samples. CDR3 coding DNA: TGTGCCAGCAGTTTCGATGGGACAAATCGCGCCTATAATTCACCCCTCCACTTT. It encodes CASSFDGTNRAYNSPLHF.